What follows are 9 T cell receptor beta chains derived from one specimen sequenced in a study of blood T cells in healthy people across ages. A J-beta primer mix and a sample-barcoded 5' primer were used in a second PCR of about 6 to 12 cycles. One entry per CDR3 protein, called by TCRdb with MiXCR from the 5' RACE reads. The sample records approximately 800,000 distinct CDR3 sequences, 55% to 70% being singletons. The sample comprised blood. Every receptor here comes from a man aged 25 to 40 in good health.

This clonotype was detected many times. This chain connects TRBV20-1 to TRBJ2-1; D is ambiguous. This CDR3 is 16 amino acids long. CDR1 is DFQATT and CDR2 is SNEGSKA in the germline V gene (reference sequence). Trimming took 1 base from V and 2 from J, leaving 15 bases between them. The CDR3 sequence: CSARVLTFGTYNEQFF. Here the CDR3 DNA reads TGCAGTGCTAGAGTGCTCACCTTTGGGACCTACAATGAGCAGTTCTTC.

This clonotype was picked up a small number of times. This chain joins TRBV7-9 and TRBJ2-1; D remains ambiguous. The V end was cut by 5 bases, the J end by 5 bases, with 4 bases between. From germline, CDR1 is SEHNR and CDR2 FQNEAQ (reference sequence). The CDR3 runs to 11 residues. CDR3 coding DNA: TGTGCCAGCAGCCCCCACAATGAGCAGTTCTTC. This codes for CASSPHNEQFF.

The V gene is TRBV10-3, the J gene TRBJ1-1; TRBD1 aligns across 8 bases. CDR1 is ENHRY and CDR2 is SYGVKD in the germline V gene. V gave up 2 bases and J gave up 1 base; unmatched junction bases: 6. There are 16 residues in the CDR3. CDR3 DNA sequence: TGTGCCATCAGTGAGAATCCAGGGGGCAGGAACACTGAAGCTTTCTTT. Amino acid sequence: CAISENPGGRNTEAFF.

The V call is TRBV12-3 or TRBV12-4, the J call TRBJ2-3, with D hard to call. V lost 6 bases and J lost 15, with 19 bases in between. The CDR3 runs 12 residues. CDR3 amino acids: CASRDITDARYF. DNA of the CDR3: TGTGCCAGCAGAGATATCACAGATGCGCGATATTTT.

This clonotype was observed at least ten times. The chain links TRBV15 to TRBJ2-7; the D gene is possibly TRBD2 (5 bases). This CDR3 region has 13 residues. V shed 5 bases and J shed 2 bases, with 10 bases lying between them. Germline lookup yields CDR1 LNHNV and CDR2 YYDKDF (reference sequence). CDR3 loop: CATSSGSAYEQYF. The CDR3 DNA follows: TGTGCCACCAGCTCAGGTAGCGCCTACGAGCAGTACTTC.

In this sample, this clonotype turned up a few times. The rearrangement links TRBV7-9 to TRBJ1-5; TRBD1 matches at 11 bases. This CDR3 spans 17 amino acids. The V gene end was trimmed by 5 bases and the J gene end by 5 bases; junction bases not matched to a gene: 11. The V gene's germline CDR1 is SEHNR and CDR2 FQNEAQ (reference sequence). In DNA form, the CDR3 reads TGTGCCAGCAGCCCAAACCCGGACAGGGGGCGCGATCAGCCCCAGCATTTT. It translates to CASSPNPDRGRDQPQHF.

The V and J genes are TRBV2 and TRBJ1-4; the D is unclear. V lost 2 bases to trimming and J lost 6 bases, with 7 bases between them. The CDR3 loop spans 13 amino acids. Per germline, CDR1 SNHLY and CDR2 FYNNEI. In DNA, the CDR3 is TGTGCCAGCAGTGAAATGGAAGATGAAAAACTGTTTTTT. Its protein product is CASSEMEDEKLFF. Full variable domain (rest looked up from reference TRBV2 and TRBJ1-4): EPEVTQTPSHQVTQMGQEVILRCVPISNHLYFYWYRQILGQKVEFLVSFYNNEISEKSEIFDDQFSVERPDGSNFTLKIRSTKLEDSAMYFCASSEMEDEKLFFGSGTQLSVL.

This clonotype showed up just a few times. The V call is TRBV4-1, the J call TRBJ2-4; D gene ambiguous. This CDR3 is 16 amino acids long. The ends were cut back, 2 bases at V and 12 bases at J, with 23 bases in the middle. The germline V gene has CDR1 MGHRA and CDR2 YSYEKL. This CDR3 is CASSQFGRSKDPTQYF. The CDR3 DNA reads as TGCGCCAGCAGCCAATTTGGACGATCGAAGGATCCGACTCAGTACTTC.

This clonotype was counted between two and nine times. The V and J genes are TRBV29-1 and TRBJ2-7; a weak D match, TRBD2 (5 bases). The CDR3 is 12 residues long. The V end was cut by 1 base, the J end by 1 base, with 5 bases between. Germline V gene data show CDR1 as SQVTM and CDR2 as ANQGSEA. The CDR3 nucleotides are TGCAGCGTTGAAGGGGAGTCCTACGAGCAGTACTTC. Translated, it gives CSVEGESYEQYF.